This is a list of T cell receptor beta chains from one sample in a study of metastatic and nonmetastatic thyroid tumors. TCRdb re-clonotyped the PCR reads through MiXCR. This sample carries some 83,000 clones, around 12% of them seen once, and the ten largest clones take over 7%. Sequencing input: tumor tissue. These receptors were collected from a female donor with papillary thyroid cancer or a benign thyroid nodule (not recorded which). Some clones in this sample may be carry-over from other donors' samples. Both conserved end residues are part of each CDR3. D genes are given only for firm matches. Expanded clones are given a class, and other clones once, few, many or no size at all.

d_call,clone_size,j_call,v_call,cdr3_nt,cdr3_aa
TRBD1,medium-sized,TRBJ1-2,TRBV30,TGTGCCTGGAGTGCAGGACAGGGAGCTGAGGGCTACACCTTC,CAWSAGQGAEGYTF
NA,many,TRBJ2-1,TRBV7-2,TGTGCCAGCAGCTCCCTGGGTGGACACCCCGCATACAATGAGCAGTTCTTC,CASSSLGGHPAYNEQFF
NA,many,TRBJ2-1,TRBV5-1,TGCGCCAGCCGCCGGGTCGACGGGGTCCATGAGCAGTTCTTC,CASRRVDGVHEQFF
TRBD1,many,TRBJ2-7,TRBV18,TGTGCCAGCTCACCGTTCACCGGGACAGGGTTGCAGGAGCAGTACTTC,CASSPFTGTGLQEQYF
TRBD2,NA,TRBJ2-7,TRBV5-1,TGCGCAAGCAGCCCCCGGACTAGACGCCGTTCCTACGAGCAGTACTTC,CASSPRTRRRSYEQYF
NA,many,TRBJ2-1,TRBV19,TGTGCCAGTAGTATCGAACTAGCAAAGAATGAGCAGTTCTTC,CASSIELAKNEQFF
NA,many,TRBJ2-1,TRBV19,TGTGCCAGTAGATTTATTGCGTACGAGAACAATGAGCAGTTCTTC,CASRFIAYENNEQFF
NA,many,TRBJ2-4,TRBV6-5,TGTGCCAGCAGTTACTCGAGGAGGGGGGAGGCCAAAAACATTCAGTACTTC,CASSYSRRGEAKNIQYF
NA,many,TRBJ1-5,TRBV18,TGTGCCAGCTCACCACCAGGGAGTTTCGGCAATCAGCCCCAGCATTTT,CASSPPGSFGNQPQHF
NA,many,TRBJ2-4,TRBV2,TGTGCCAGCAGGGCCCGGGACACCCCTATTCAGTACTTC,CASRARDTPIQYF
NA,few,TRBJ2-1,TRBV3-1,TGTGCCAGCAGCCAAGATATAGTGGCCAATGAGCAGTTCTTC,CASSQDIVANEQFF
NA,many,TRBJ1-1,TRBV25-1,TGTGCCAGCAGTGAATCCGGGGGTGAAGCTTTCTTT,CASSESGGEAFF
TRBD2,few,TRBJ2-1,TRBV4-1,TGCGCCAGCAGCCCCAGACTAGCGGGGTCCTACAATGAGCAGTTCTTC,CASSPRLAGSYNEQFF
TRBD1,many,TRBJ2-3,TRBV11-1,TGTGCCAGCAGCTTCCACCTCGGGACAGGGTTCCCAGATACGCAGTATTTT,CASSFHLGTGFPDTQYF
NA,NA,TRBJ2-2,TRBV5-6,TGTGCCAGCAGCCCGCGCATCCGGACAGCTAACACCGGGGAGCTGTTTTTT,CASSPRIRTANTGELFF
NA,many,TRBJ2-3,TRBV2,TGTGCCACTACCCGCTCCGGTCGAAGCACAGATACGCAGTATTTT,CATTRSGRSTDTQYF
NA,many,TRBJ1-1,TRBV7-8,TGTGCCAGCAGAGCGCCGGGACGGAACACTGAAGCTTTCTTT,CASRAPGRNTEAFF
NA,few,TRBJ1-5,TRBV7-3,TGTGCCAGCAGCTTATCCCCTACACTTCAGGGGAAGGGGCAGCCCCAGCATTTT,CASSLSPTLQGKGQPQHF
TRBD2,many,TRBJ2-2,TRBV27,TGTGCCAGCAGCCCGGGACTAGCGGCCGGGGAGCTGTTTTTT,CASSPGLAAGELFF
NA,many,TRBJ1-1,TRBV20-1,TGCAGTGCTAGAGATTTTAGGGTGGACACTGAAGCTTTCTTT,CSARDFRVDTEAFF
NA,many,TRBJ1-1,TRBV28,TGTGCCAGCAGCCCCCGACGGCTCCTCACTGAAGCTTTCTTT,CASSPRRLLTEAFF
TRBD2,many,TRBJ2-7,TRBV2,TGTGCCAGCAGGCGACTAGCGGGAGATACCTACGAGCAGTACTTC,CASRRLAGDTYEQYF
TRBD1,many,TRBJ2-7,TRBV30,TGTGCCTGGAGCCGGGACAGTAGGTCCTACGAGCAGTACTTC,CAWSRDSRSYEQYF
NA,NA,TRBJ2-5,TRBV5-1,TGCGCCAGCAGCTTGGTCTCCGGGGAAGAGACCCAGTACTTC,CASSLVSGEETQYF
NA,many,TRBJ1-2,TRBV27,TGTGCCAGCAGAGCAGGGCGCCGTGGCTACACCTTC,CASRAGRRGYTF
NA,many,TRBJ2-5,TRBV7-6,TGTGCCAGCAGCTTAGGTTTGGAGACCCAGTACTTC,CASSLGLETQYF
NA,many,TRBJ2-5,TRBV2,TGTGCCAGCAGCGTAGGGTACCAAGAGACCCAGTACTTC,CASSVGYQETQYF
NA,NA,TRBJ2-1,TRBV12-3/TRBV12-4,TGTGCCAGCAGTAACGATTGGGGATCCTACAATGAGCAGTTCTTC,CASSNDWGSYNEQFF
NA,many,TRBJ1-3,TRBV4-1,TGCGCCAGCAGCCAGGCGCCTGCAGGAAACACCATATATTTT,CASSQAPAGNTIYF
TRBD1,many,TRBJ2-1,TRBV7-3,TGTGCCAGCAGCCCCAGGACAGGGGTGAATGAGCAGTTCTTC,CASSPRTGVNEQFF
TRBD2,many,TRBJ2-7,TRBV3-1,TGTGCCAGCAGCCAAACAGGGACTAGCGGGAGTATAACCTACGAGCAGTACTTC,CASSQTGTSGSITYEQYF
TRBD1,many,TRBJ2-7,TRBV30,TGTGCCCTACGGGGAATGACCGGGACAGGGGGCAGCGAGCAGTACTTC,CALRGMTGTGGSEQYF
NA,NA,TRBJ1-3,TRBV5-1,TGCGCCAGCAGCCCGTTTGACGGAGAGCCCACACCAGGAAACACCATATATTTT,CASSPFDGEPTPGNTIYF
TRBD2,many,TRBJ2-1,TRBV10-2,TGCGCCAGCAGTGAAGCGGGAGGGTTCAATGAGCAGTTCTTC,CASSEAGGFNEQFF
TRBD1,many,TRBJ2-5,TRBV28,TGTGCCAGCTCGGGACAGGAAGAGACCCAGTACTTC,CASSGQEETQYF
NA,many,TRBJ2-1,TRBV3-1,TGTGCCAGCAGCCAAGCTGATGGAGGTGAGCAGTTCTTC,CASSQADGGEQFF
NA,few,TRBJ1-2,TRBV6-2/TRBV6-3,TGTGCCAGCGCCTACCCAGGATTTCTGGCGCGTGACTATGGCTACACCTTC,CASAYPGFLARDYGYTF
TRBD1,many,TRBJ1-2,TRBV5-1,TGCGCCAGCAGCCCCGGGACAGGGGGAGGCTACACCTTC,CASSPGTGGGYTF
NA,many,TRBJ1-3,TRBV28,TGTGCCAGCAGGGGTGGGGGCTTCAGCTCTGAAAACACCATATATTTT,CASRGGGFSSENTIYF
NA,many,TRBJ2-7,TRBV3-1,TGTGCCAGCAGCCGTGAGGGGGGGACCATGGACGAGCAGTACTTC,CASSREGGTMDEQYF
NA,few,TRBJ1-1,TRBV28,TGTGCCAGCAGTTTAGAGGCGATGAACACTGAAGCTTTCTTT,CASSLEAMNTEAFF
TRBD2,many,TRBJ2-7,TRBV6-1,TGTGCCAGCAGCAGGGAGGGAACCTACGAGCAGTACTTC,CASSREGTYEQYF
NA,many,TRBJ1-2,TRBV28,TGTGCCAGCAGCCTTCCCCGGGGTCCTAACTATGGCTACACCTTC,CASSLPRGPNYGYTF
TRBD2,many,TRBJ2-1,TRBV6-1,TGTGCCAGCACTACGACTAGCGGGAGATACAATGAGCAGTTCTTC,CASTTTSGRYNEQFF
TRBD2,few,TRBJ2-1,TRBV12-3/TRBV12-4,TGTGCCAGCAGTTACCCGACTAGCGGGTGTCTCTACAATGAGCAGTTCTTC,CASSYPTSGCLYNEQFF
NA,few,TRBJ2-3,TRBV27,TGTGCCAGCAAAAAGGGGCGACGCCCAACAGATACGCAGTATTTT,CASKKGRRPTDTQYF
TRBD2,few,TRBJ2-2,TRBV5-1,TGCGCCATCAGAACCGGACTAGCGGGATCCGGGGAGCTGTTTTTT,CAIRTGLAGSGELFF
TRBD2,many,TRBJ2-1,TRBV20-1,TGCAGTGCTAGAGGGGACTTAGCGGGAGGGGCCTTTTACAATGAGCAGTTCTTC,CSARGDLAGGAFYNEQFF
TRBD1,many,TRBJ1-4,TRBV6-2/TRBV6-3,TGTGCCAGCAGTTACCAGGGGGCGGGTGAAAAACTGTTTTTT,CASSYQGAGEKLFF
TRBD1,NA,TRBJ2-1,TRBV5-1,TGCGCCAGCAGCAAGGAGCAGGGGGCGAGGTCCGGTGAGCAGTTCTTC,CASSKEQGARSGEQFF
TRBD2,few,TRBJ2-7,TRBV28,TGTGCCAGCAGACACTCTAGCGGGTTTGCCTACGAGCAGTACTTC,CASRHSSGFAYEQYF